The rows below give T cell receptor beta chains drawn from one sample of a study of T cell changes during pregnancy in multiple sclerosis. The method was immunoSEQ multiplex PCR; TCRdb's version includes in-frame clones alone and lacks a portion of them. The data show more than 100,000 clones, with roughly 93% seen just once and 0.75% to 0.95% held by the top ten. Sequences were derived from peripheral blood, sampled after pregnancy. All receptors come from a female donor with multiple sclerosis, enrolled in a pregnancy study. Each CDR3 is given without its conserved first and last residue. A row's size may be missing; if present it is once, few, many or a size class.

cdr3_aa: ASSDHLLTARVTGELF
v_call: TRBV19
clone_size: -
j_call: TRBJ2-2

cdr3_aa: ASSPILRAGELF
v_call: TRBV4-1
clone_size: -
j_call: TRBJ2-2

cdr3_aa: ASISVRDSADTQY
v_call: TRBV11-2
clone_size: -
j_call: TRBJ2-3

cdr3_aa: AISESGLAGDTQY
v_call: TRBV10-3
clone_size: -
j_call: TRBJ2-3

cdr3_aa: ASSLNGQGNQPQH
v_call: TRBV7-2
clone_size: few
j_call: TRBJ1-5

cdr3_aa: ASSQDVFYGYT
v_call: TRBV14
clone_size: -
j_call: TRBJ1-2

cdr3_aa: ASSLGSQETQY
v_call: TRBV5-8
clone_size: -
j_call: TRBJ2-5

cdr3_aa: ASSLSIGVLASGANVLT
v_call: TRBV28
clone_size: -
j_call: TRBJ2-6

cdr3_aa: ASSRQGWVTGELF
v_call: TRBV6-5
clone_size: -
j_call: TRBJ2-2

cdr3_aa: ASSRTGQASVLT
v_call: TRBV28
clone_size: -
j_call: TRBJ2-6

cdr3_aa: ASSVRPGTYEQY
v_call: TRBV9
clone_size: -
j_call: TRBJ2-7

cdr3_aa: AIGEGETDTQY
v_call: TRBV28
clone_size: -
j_call: TRBJ2-3

cdr3_aa: ASSWDTLNTGELF
v_call: TRBV5-4
clone_size: -
j_call: TRBJ2-2

cdr3_aa: ASSYYRDNSYEQY
v_call: TRBV6-5
clone_size: once
j_call: TRBJ2-7

cdr3_aa: ASSTGDSVTTEAF
v_call: TRBV5-1
clone_size: -
j_call: TRBJ1-1

cdr3_aa: ASSSGGSLAKNIQY
v_call: TRBV7-2
clone_size: -
j_call: TRBJ2-4

cdr3_aa: ASSVDRYYEQY
v_call: TRBV6-1
clone_size: -
j_call: TRBJ2-7

cdr3_aa: ASGKGTAIYEQY
v_call: TRBV27
clone_size: -
j_call: TRBJ2-7

cdr3_aa: ASSLNAGVGELF
v_call: TRBV7-7
clone_size: -
j_call: TRBJ2-2

cdr3_aa: ASSLSGSYNEQF
v_call: TRBV5-4
clone_size: -
j_call: TRBJ2-1

cdr3_aa: ASSVAWTGLGSGNTIY
v_call: TRBV9
clone_size: -
j_call: TRBJ1-3

cdr3_aa: ASMPGLPTDTQY
v_call: TRBV5-1
clone_size: -
j_call: TRBJ2-3

cdr3_aa: SVDRRTGGLYNEQF
v_call: TRBV29-1
clone_size: -
j_call: TRBJ2-1

cdr3_aa: ASSPPGQGNTGELF
v_call: TRBV5-4
clone_size: few
j_call: TRBJ2-2

cdr3_aa: ASSADWVEQF
v_call: TRBV7-9
clone_size: once
j_call: TRBJ2-1

cdr3_aa: ASSARVGTEAF
v_call: TRBV14
clone_size: -
j_call: TRBJ1-1

cdr3_aa: ASSSPGDLYYEQY
v_call: TRBV5-4
clone_size: once
j_call: TRBJ2-7

cdr3_aa: ASSSGGGEAF
v_call: TRBV9
clone_size: -
j_call: TRBJ1-1

cdr3_aa: ASSKLWTGTPNQPQH
v_call: TRBV21-1
clone_size: -
j_call: TRBJ1-5

cdr3_aa: ASRETGETEAF
v_call: TRBV28
clone_size: -
j_call: TRBJ1-1

cdr3_aa: SCLAGAGYEQY
v_call: TRBV29-1
clone_size: -
j_call: TRBJ2-7

cdr3_aa: ASSVLSGSSGANVLT
v_call: TRBV9
clone_size: -
j_call: TRBJ2-6

cdr3_aa: ASRPYGGSAYEQY
v_call: TRBV27
clone_size: -
j_call: TRBJ2-7

cdr3_aa: ASSFLDSPLVGTEAF
v_call: TRBV2
clone_size: -
j_call: TRBJ1-1

cdr3_aa: ASAEGARQGPYEKLF
v_call: TRBV19
clone_size: -
j_call: TRBJ1-4

cdr3_aa: ASSRSRVPTDTQY
v_call: TRBV7-9
clone_size: once
j_call: TRBJ2-3

cdr3_aa: ASSKSGTVAEQY
v_call: TRBV28
clone_size: -
j_call: TRBJ2-7

cdr3_aa: ASSPSSQGDYGYT
v_call: TRBV7-9
clone_size: -
j_call: TRBJ1-2

cdr3_aa: ASSILSEGRLNEQF
v_call: TRBV19
clone_size: -
j_call: TRBJ2-1

cdr3_aa: ASSRTSGPPSSYNEQF
v_call: TRBV19
clone_size: -
j_call: TRBJ2-1

cdr3_aa: ASSEGTGENIQY
v_call: TRBV2
clone_size: once
j_call: TRBJ2-4

cdr3_aa: ASSLAGGRETQY
v_call: TRBV27
clone_size: -
j_call: TRBJ2-5

cdr3_aa: ASSFDLGRFDYGYT
v_call: TRBV28
clone_size: -
j_call: TRBJ1-2

cdr3_aa: ASSPETSGYHEQY
v_call: TRBV4-3
clone_size: -
j_call: TRBJ2-7

cdr3_aa: ASSAASGGYNEQF
v_call: TRBV6-1
clone_size: once
j_call: TRBJ2-1

cdr3_aa: ASSPLHRGETQY
v_call: TRBV6-5
clone_size: -
j_call: TRBJ2-5